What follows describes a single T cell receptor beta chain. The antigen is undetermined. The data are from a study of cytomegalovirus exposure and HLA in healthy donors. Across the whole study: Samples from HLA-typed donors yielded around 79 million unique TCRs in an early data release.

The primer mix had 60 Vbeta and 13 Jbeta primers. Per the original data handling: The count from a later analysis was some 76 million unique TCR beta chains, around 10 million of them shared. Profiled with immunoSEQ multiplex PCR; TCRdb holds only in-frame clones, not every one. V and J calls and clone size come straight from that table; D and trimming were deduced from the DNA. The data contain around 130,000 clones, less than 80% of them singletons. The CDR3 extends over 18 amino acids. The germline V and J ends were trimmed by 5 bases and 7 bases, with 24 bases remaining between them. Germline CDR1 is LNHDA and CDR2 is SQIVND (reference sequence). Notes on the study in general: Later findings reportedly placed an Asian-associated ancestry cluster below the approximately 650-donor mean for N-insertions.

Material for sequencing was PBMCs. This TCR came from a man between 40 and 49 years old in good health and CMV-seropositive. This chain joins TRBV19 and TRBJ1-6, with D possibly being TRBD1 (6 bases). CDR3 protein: CASSVPGTNRFGNSPLHF. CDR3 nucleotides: TGTGCCAGTAGTGTCCCCGGGACAAATCGTTTCGGCAATTCACCCCTCCACTTT.